Presented here are 27 T cell receptor beta chains from one specimen sequenced in a study of regulatory T cells in long-lasting Graves disease. In building TCR beta libraries, iRepertoire HTBI primers were used together with Arm-PCR of CDR3 regions. TCRdb independently ran MiXCR on the multiplex PCR reads; one entry per CDR3 protein. The table has 430,000 or so distinct CDR3 sequences, under 25% seen once. Time point here: persistent/refractory GD, antithyroid drugs over 5 years with positive TRAb. Preparation of the TCR library used RNA extracted from PBMCs. This specimen consisted of peripheral blood mononuclear cells (PBMCs), obtained when the disease was refractory, from a patient treated with antithyroid drugs. The receptors originated from a female donor with Graves disease.

This clonotype was counted between two and nine times. This chain uses TRBV7-9 with TRBJ1-1; 9 bases align to TRBD1. The CDR3 covers 14 residues. Germline CDR1 is SEHNR and CDR2 is FQNEAQ (reference sequence). The junction had 4 bases not matched to a gene; V was cut back by 7 bases and J by 1 base. The CDR3 protein is CASNRDRANTEAFF. CDR3 DNA sequence: TGTGCCAGCAACCGGGACAGGGCGAACACTGAAGCTTTCTTT. Drawing the rest from reference TRBV7-9 and TRBJ1-1, the complete variable domain is DTGVSQNPRHKITKRGQNVTFRCDPISEHNRLYWYRQTLGQGPEFLTYFQNEAQLEKSRLLSDRFSAERPKGSFSTLEIQRTEQGDSAMYLCASNRDRANTEAFFGQGTRLTVV.

This clonotype was seen repeatedly, ten times or more. The chain joins TRBV19 to TRBJ1-5, with D hard to call. CDR1 and CDR2 from the germline V gene are LNHDA and SQIVND (reference sequence). The V gene lost 2 bases and the J gene lost 6 bases, with 11 bases spanning the gap. This CDR3 has 14 amino acids. CDR3 sequence reads: CASSIRDTSQPQHF. The CDR3 DNA is TGTGCCAGTAGTATACGCGACACAAGTCAGCCCCAGCATTTT.

This chain uses TRBV3-1 with TRBJ2-1, with unresolved D. The CDR3 runs to 15 residues. V was shortened by 4 bases and J by 0 bases, with 10 bases between the two germline ends. In germline, CDR1 is LGHDT, CDR2 YNNKEL (reference sequence). CDR3 nucleotides: TGTGCCAGCAGCCCCGACTTGGCCTCCTACAATGAGCAGTTCTTC. This encodes CASSPDLASYNEQFF.

V usage is TRBV7-3 and J usage is TRBJ1-2; no firm D call. V lost 5 bases, J lost 5 bases, and 15 bases lay in between. Germline lookup yields CDR1 SGHTA and CDR2 FQGTGA. The CDR3 consists of 14 residues. The CDR3 reads CASSPPAAGYGYTF. The CDR3 DNA reads TGTGCCAGCAGCCCTCCCGCAGCGGGTTATGGCTACACCTTC.

This clonotype has a count of ten or more. The chain has TRBV2 and TRBJ2-4; TRBD2 aligns across 7 bases. The CDR3 consists of 15 residues. V was clipped by 4 bases and J by 7 bases; unmatched bases: 10. The germline CDR1 and CDR2 sequences are SNHLY and FYNNEI. CDR3 sequence: CASSAQTSEGNIQYF. CDR3 nucleotide sequence: TGTGCCAGCAGTGCCCAAACTAGCGAGGGGAACATTCAGTACTTC.

The chain uses TRBV28 and TRBJ2-3, with D possibly TRBD1 on 5 matching bases. Germline lookup yields CDR1 MDHEN and CDR2 SYDVKM. CDR3 length: 13 amino acids. Trimming pared 2 bases from V and 8 bases from J, leaving 11 bases between. CDR3 sequence: CASSLGAGITQYF. The DNA for the CDR3 is TGTGCCAGCAGTTTAGGGGCAGGCATTACGCAGTATTTT.

This clonotype occurred a few times. The chain couples TRBV20-1 to TRBJ1-6; D gene uncertain. CDR3 length: 14 residues. Looked up from germline, CDR1 is DFQATT and CDR2 is SNEGSKA (reference sequence). V was clipped by 6 bases and J by 10 bases, with 19 bases between them. CDR3 bases: TGCAGTGCCTCTATGCGGGGTGTGCGGTCACCCCTCCACTTT. This sequence encodes CSASMRGVRSPLHF.

The rearrangement links TRBV18 to TRBJ1-1; D remains unclear. The CDR3 runs to 12 residues. The ends were cut back, 2 bases at V and 5 bases at J, with 6 bases in the middle. Germline V gives CDR1 KGHSH, CDR2 LQKENI. In DNA form, the CDR3 reads TGTGCCAGCTCACCAATTGGTACTGAAGCTTTCTTT. It specifies CASSPIGTEAFF.

This clonotype was seen ten or more times. This sequence joins TRBV6-2 or TRBV6-3 and TRBJ1-5; unclear D gene. V was clipped by 7 bases and J by 2 bases, with 12 bases between them. There are 14 residues in the CDR3. Germline-derived CDR1 and CDR2 are MNHEY and SVGEGT. The CDR3 nucleotides are TGTGCCAGCACCAGCACAGTAGGCAATCAGCCCCAGCATTTT. Translated: CASTSTVGNQPQHF.

The rearrangement joins TRBV9 to TRBJ1-5, with a weak D call TRBD1 (6 bases). CDR1 is SGDLS, CDR2 YYNGEE, per germline. V was cut by 3 bases and J by 3 bases, with 10 bases left in between. This CDR3 spans 14 amino acids. The CDR3 DNA sequence: TGTGCCAGCAGCGGGACAGACCTCAATCAGCCCCAGCATTTT. It is translated as CASSGTDLNQPQHF.

This clonotype has ten or more counts. The chain employs TRBV20-1 and TRBJ2-7; the match to TRBD1 covers 11 bases. Trimming cost V 0 bases and J 6 bases; bases outside gene matches: 4. Germline CDR1 reads DFQATT; CDR2 reads SNEGSKA (reference sequence). The CDR3 covers 14 residues. Here the CDR3 DNA reads TGCAGTGCTAGAGAGGACAGGGGGCGTTTCGAGCAGTACTTC. This encodes CSAREDRGRFEQYF.

This clonotype showed up many times. The chain is built from TRBV5-1 and TRBJ1-4, with 7 bases lining up with TRBD1. This CDR3 is built from 14 residues. V trimming: 0 bases; J trimming: 8 bases; junction bases outside the gene matches: 4. Per germline, CDR1 SGHRS and CDR2 YFSETQ. Here the CDR3 reads CASSLGQGNEKLFF. Written as DNA, the CDR3 is TGCGCCAGCAGCTTGGGACAGGGTAACGAAAAACTGTTTTTT.

Comments on this clonotype: The junction shows a germline mismatch at one end, possibly a read error. The chain has TRBV28 and TRBJ1-5; TRBD1 matches at 10 bases. This CDR3 has 14 amino acids. The V gene's germline CDR1 is MDHEN and CDR2 SYDVKM. The CDR3 DNA sequence: TGTGCCAGCAGTTTAGGGACAGGGGCTCAGCCCCGGCATTTT. Translation gives CASSLGTGAQPRHF.

A word on this clonotype: At one end the junction does not follow the germline gene, possibly because of a read error. This rearrangement joins TRBV20-1 to TRBJ2-7; D perhaps matches TRBD2 (6 bases). The CDR3 extends over 14 amino acids. The V gene's germline CDR1 is DFQATT and CDR2 SNEGSKA (reference sequence). The DNA of the CDR3 is TGCAGTGCAAGCTGGGGGACTTCACTCTACGAGCGGTACTTC. As protein: CSASWGTSLYERYF.

V gene TRBV20-1 combines with J gene TRBJ2-2; 7 bases fit TRBD1. Looked up from germline, CDR1 is DFQATT and CDR2 is SNEGSKA (reference sequence). This CDR3 is built from 14 residues. J lost 4 bases, V lost 1 base, and 3 bases had no gene match. The CDR3 protein is CSARGGQTTGELFF. The CDR3 coding sequence is TGCAGTGCTAGAGGGGGACAGACCACCGGGGAGCTGTTTTTT.

In its sample, this clonotype was seen many times. The chain links TRBV6-5 to TRBJ2-7, with TRBD1 identical over 7 bases. The germline V gene encodes CDR1 MNHEY and CDR2 SVGAGI. The CDR3 is 14 residues long. After removal of 3 bases from V and 2 bases from J, the junction contained 4 bases not matched to a gene. The CDR3 DNA reads as TGTGCCAGCAGTTATTACAGGGGAACCTACGAGCAGTACTTC. This gives the protein CASSYYRGTYEQYF.

In its sample, this clonotype was seen many times. The rearrangement links TRBV5-1 to TRBJ1-2; D is ambiguous. V lost 2 bases to trimming and J lost 6 bases, with 11 bases between them. CDR3 length: 13 residues. Germline V CDR1 and CDR2: SGHRS, YFSETQ. The CDR3 coding sequence is TGCGCCAGCAGCTTCGGTTCCGGAGATGGCTACACCTTC. It yields the protein CASSFGSGDGYTF.

This chain connects TRBV10-3 to TRBJ1-1, with 9 bases that match TRBD1. This CDR3 comprises 14 residues. From germline, CDR1 is ENHRY and CDR2 SYGVKD. With 6 bases clipped from V and 2 bases from J, the junction kept 4 bases outside the gene matches. The CDR3 spells CAIRTGGKNTEAFF. The CDR3 nucleotides are TGTGCCATCAGGACAGGGGGGAAAAACACTGAAGCTTTCTTT.

The V call is TRBV28, the J call TRBJ2-1; perhaps TRBD1 as D (6 bases). Trimming took 2 bases from V and 1 from J, leaving 15 bases between them. This CDR3 region has 17 residues. From germline, CDR1 is MDHEN and CDR2 SYDVKM. The CDR3 DNA sequence: TGTGCCAGCAGTTTAAATTTCAGGGGTGTTTCCTACAATGAGCAGTTCTTC. Translating it yields CASSLNFRGVSYNEQFF.

The V gene is TRBV6-1, the J gene TRBJ1-3; D gene uncertain. The germline V gene encodes CDR1 MNHNS and CDR2 SASEGT. This CDR3 has 15 amino acids. V lost 5 bases, J lost 8 bases, and 19 bases lay in between. The chain's CDR3 is CASSTQTLGSDTIYF. The CDR3, as DNA: TGTGCCAGCAGTACGCAGACTCTGGGGTCTGACACCATATATTTT.

This chain links TRBV7-8 with TRBJ2-2, with 8 positions matching TRBD2. The J segment lost 5 bases and the V segment lost 5 bases, leaving 13 bases of the junction unmatched. In germline, CDR1 is SGHVS, CDR2 FQNEAQ. The CDR3 spans 17 residues. The CDR3 coding sequence is TGTGCCAGCAGCCCAGTATATATTAGCGGGAAAACCGGGGAGCTGTTTTTT. Amino acids: CASSPVYISGKTGELFF.

The CDR3 DNA is TGTGCCACCGCTCGAAAGGGGGCCGGGGAGACCCAGTACTTC. Protein product: CATARKGAGETQYF. The chain combines TRBV24-1 with TRBJ2-5, with 7 bases that match TRBD1. In germline, CDR1 is KGHDR, CDR2 SFDVKD. The V and J ends lost 9 bases and 5 bases, in that order; junction bases with no gene match: 11. CDR3 length equals 14 residues.

Regarding this clonotype: A single base separates this from a much larger clone, so it may be a read error. The V call is TRBV2, the J call TRBJ2-7; 8 positions match TRBD2. After removal of 2 bases from V and 6 bases from J, the junction contained 6 bases not matched to a gene. Germline V gene lookup returns CDR1 SNHLY and CDR2 FYNNEI. The CDR3 extends over 14 amino acids. CDR3 bases: TGTGCCAGCAGTGAAAGCCAGCGGGAGTGCGAGCAGTACTTC. Its translation: CASSESQRECEQYF.

This clonotype has ten or more counts. The rearrangement uses TRBV2 and TRBJ2-6; 10 bases align to TRBD1. This CDR3 spans 17 amino acids. Trimming at V came to 4 bases and at J to 1 base, leaving 4 bases not matched to a gene. Germline-derived CDR1 and CDR2 are SNHLY and FYNNEI. The CDR3 coding sequence is TGTGCCAGCAGTGGGGGACAGGGGTTATCTGGGGCCAACGTCCTGACTTTC. It translates to CASSGGQGLSGANVLTF. The whole variable domain, remainder taken from reference TRBV2 and TRBJ2-6, is EPEVTQTPSHQVTQMGQEVILRCVPISNHLYFYWYRQILGQKVEFLVSFYNNEISEKSEIFDDQFSVERPDGSNFTLKIRSTKLEDSAMYFCASSGGQGLSGANVLTFGAGSRLTVL.

This clonotype was seen ten or more times. The genes are TRBV7-9 and TRBJ2-7; D gene ambiguous. Trimming took off 7 bases at V and 5 bases at J, with 3 bases between the two ends. CDR3 length: 9 amino acids. In germline, CDR1 is SEHNR, CDR2 FQNEAQ (reference sequence). The CDR3 protein is CASTDEQYF. In DNA, the CDR3 is TGTGCCAGCACCGACGAGCAGTACTTC.

The chain links TRBV12-3 or TRBV12-4 to TRBJ1-3; possibly TRBD1 for D (6 bases). This CDR3 spans 14 amino acids. V was clipped by 5 bases and J by 2 bases, with 10 bases between them. CDR3 sequence reads: CASSIQGTGNTIYF. The CDR3 DNA reads as TGTGCCAGCAGTATACAGGGAACTGGAAACACCATATATTTT.

This clonotype was counted many times. The chain joins TRBV30 to TRBJ1-2; 11 bases match TRBD1. CDR1 and CDR2 (germline): GTSNPN, SVGIG (reference sequence). Trimming at V came to 4 bases and at J to 8 bases, leaving 12 bases not matched to a gene. The CDR3 runs 15 residues. The CDR3 reads CAWKLPGQGAMGYTF. Written as DNA, the CDR3 is TGTGCCTGGAAACTCCCCGGACAGGGGGCTATGGGCTACACCTTC.